This T cell receptor beta chain was identified during a study of regulatory T cells in long-lasting Graves disease. Time point indicated: persistent/refractory GD, antithyroid drugs over 5 years with positive TRAb. After RNA was extracted from PBMCs, the TCR library was made from it. According to the study, TCR beta libraries were built with iRepertoire HTBI primers and CDR3-region Arm-PCR. Using its own MiXCR run on the multiplex PCR reads, TCRdb lists one record per CDR3 protein. The sample consists of roughly 700,000 distinct CDR3 sequences, 30% of them appearing once. The CDR3 totals 14 residues. CDR1 SNHLY and CDR2 FYNNEI come from the germline V gene. Trimming pared 7 bases from V and 4 bases from J, leaving 13 bases between.

This rearrangement joins TRBV2 to TRBJ2-2; D might be TRBD1 or TRBD2, each matching 6 bases. This TCR was recovered from a female donor with Graves disease. The material was peripheral blood mononuclear cells (PBMCs), obtained when the disease was refractory, from a patient treated with antithyroid drugs. The CDR3 sequence: CASTAEGGTGELFF. For the CDR3, the DNA is TGTGCCAGCACCGCCGAGGGGGGCACCGGGGAGCTGTTTTTT.